The 5 T cell receptor beta chains presented below share a single source sample, sequenced in a study of response to subunit inactivated influenza vaccine. Each CDR3 protein is one row after TCRdb ran MiXCR on the RT-PCR reads. The top ten hold approximately 10% of the sample, which has about 800,000 distinct CDR3 sequences, 21% seen once. Sequenced material: PBMCs from blood, taken approximately 5 days after vaccination. Receptors were obtained from a man aged 45-65 years who received an inactivated influenza vaccine.

V and J are TRBV12-3 or TRBV12-4 and TRBJ2-3; D ambiguous. V was trimmed by 0 bases and J by 3 bases, leaving 7 bases between them. The CDR3 loop spans 14 amino acids. This chain's CDR3 is CASSLAAMTDTQYF. The CDR3 nucleotides read TGTGCCAGCAGTTTAGCCGCAATGACAGATACGCAGTATTTT.

This clonotype has a count of ten or more. The V and J genes are TRBV6-2 or TRBV6-3 and TRBJ2-7, with D tentatively TRBD1 (6 bases). The germline V and J ends were trimmed by 5 bases and 2 bases, with 13 bases remaining between them. This CDR3 region has 14 residues. Per the germline V gene, CDR1 is MNHEY and CDR2 is SVGEGT. CDR3 coding DNA: TGTGCCAGCAGTCCCCCGGCAGGGGCCTACGAGCAGTACTTC. Residues: CASSPPAGAYEQYF.

This clonotype has only a few counts. The chain couples TRBV7-9 to TRBJ1-6; D uncertain. This CDR3 has 14 residues. Trimming pared 1 base from V and 7 bases from J, leaving 8 bases between. CDR1 is SEHNR, CDR2 FQNEAQ, per germline (reference sequence). The CDR3 DNA follows: TGTGCCAGCAGCTTAGAGGGCGGGAATTCACCCCTCCACTTT. It yields the protein CASSLEGGNSPLHF.

This chain uses TRBV20-1 with TRBJ1-5, with 7 bases that match TRBD1. V shed 5 bases, J shed 6 bases, and the junction held 22 bases outside the gene matches. Germline CDR1 is DFQATT and CDR2 is SNEGSKA (reference sequence). The CDR3 has 18 amino acids. This chain's CDR3 is CSAVRGIVGDSRTQPQHF. The CDR3 DNA sequence: TGCAGTGCTGTAAGAGGAATAGTTGGGGACAGTAGGACTCAGCCCCAGCATTTT.

This clonotype was recorded a few times. J is TRBJ2-7 and V is TRBV5-1; 13 bases line up with TRBD2. Losses at the gene ends were 4 bases for V and 2 bases for J; bases not matched to a gene: 6. Germline V gene sequence: CDR1 SGHRS, CDR2 YFSETQ. The CDR3 is 16 residues long. CDR3 nucleotides: TGCGCCAGCAGCATTGGACTAGCGGGGGTCCCCTACGAGCAGTACTTC. This gives the protein CASSIGLAGVPYEQYF.